This T cell receptor beta chain was identified in a study of response to subunit inactivated influenza vaccine. This CDR3 has 17 residues. Germline V gene lookup returns CDR1 LNHNV and CDR2 YYDKDF (reference sequence). V lost 1 base, J lost 3 bases, and 8 bases stayed unmatched. In this sample, this clonotype turned up a few times. TCRdb processed the RT-PCR reads anew with MiXCR; each CDR3 protein has one entry. The repertoire has about 180,000 distinct CDR3 sequences, about 11% of them found once; the top ten carry 35% to 40%. This specimen consisted of CD8+ T cells sorted from PBMCs, obtained roughly 24 months after vaccination. The chain links TRBV15 to TRBJ2-3; 9 bases align to TRBD1. This receptor was obtained from a man aged 45 to 75 who received an inactivated influenza vaccine. CDR3 region: CATSRVPGQGFTDTQYF. CDR3 DNA sequence: TGTGCCACCAGCAGAGTTCCGGGACAGGGTTTTACAGATACGCAGTATTTT.